This T cell receptor beta chain originates from a study of CD8+ T cells in alopecia areata. Study information: The drug, oral tofacitinib, was given to treated patients at 5 to 10 mg twice daily.

In the case of this clone: Its target is not known.

Study conclusions and caveats: Lesional scalp, especially alopecia totalis/universalis, showed higher clonality than normal scalp.

Germline-derived CDR1 and CDR2 are MDHEN and SYDVKM. The CDR3 length is 13 residues. Trimming removed 5 bases at V and 4 bases at J, with 8 bases between. Sequencing templates came from extracted RNA that was reverse transcribed into cDNA. Libraries were prepared by immunoSEQ multiplex PCR; TCRdb keeps only in-frame clonotypes and omits some of them. The sample has fewer than 250,000 clones; 50% to 70% are singletons. The sequence was collected from a human donor with alopecia areata. Source: CD4+ T cells sorted from blood, taken at week 0. This chain links TRBV28 with TRBJ2-2; D gene unclear. The CDR3 bases are TGTGCCAGCAGTCTGAGGTTCACCGGGGAGCTGTTTTTT. This encodes CASSLRFTGELFF.